This TCR beta chain was recovered during a study of blood T cell repertoires in COVID-19. Study information: Italy, Spain and the United States were the sources of the convalescent and acute COVID-19 samples.

Source study methods: Reference gene primer amplification gave nucleated cell count estimates. The method was immunoSEQ multiplex PCR; TCRdb's version includes in-frame clones alone and lacks a portion of them. V and J calls and clone size follow that table, whereas D and trimming were derived from the DNA. The sample has 380,000 or so clones; roughly 86% are singletons. Germline loops: CDR1 SNHLY, CDR2 FYNNEI. The CDR3 loop spans 14 amino acids. Losses at the gene ends were 6 bases for V and 8 bases for J; bases not matched to a gene: 12. The TCR sequence derives from a woman between 35 and 50 years old with acute COVID-19. The chain carries TRBV2 and TRBJ1-1; TRBD1 matches at 7 bases. The sample taken for sequencing was PBMCs or T cells enriched from blood (not recorded which). As DNA, the CDR3 is TGTGCCAGCAGCCTTCGCCGACAGGGATCAGAAGCTTTCTTT. As protein: CASSLRRQGSEAFF.